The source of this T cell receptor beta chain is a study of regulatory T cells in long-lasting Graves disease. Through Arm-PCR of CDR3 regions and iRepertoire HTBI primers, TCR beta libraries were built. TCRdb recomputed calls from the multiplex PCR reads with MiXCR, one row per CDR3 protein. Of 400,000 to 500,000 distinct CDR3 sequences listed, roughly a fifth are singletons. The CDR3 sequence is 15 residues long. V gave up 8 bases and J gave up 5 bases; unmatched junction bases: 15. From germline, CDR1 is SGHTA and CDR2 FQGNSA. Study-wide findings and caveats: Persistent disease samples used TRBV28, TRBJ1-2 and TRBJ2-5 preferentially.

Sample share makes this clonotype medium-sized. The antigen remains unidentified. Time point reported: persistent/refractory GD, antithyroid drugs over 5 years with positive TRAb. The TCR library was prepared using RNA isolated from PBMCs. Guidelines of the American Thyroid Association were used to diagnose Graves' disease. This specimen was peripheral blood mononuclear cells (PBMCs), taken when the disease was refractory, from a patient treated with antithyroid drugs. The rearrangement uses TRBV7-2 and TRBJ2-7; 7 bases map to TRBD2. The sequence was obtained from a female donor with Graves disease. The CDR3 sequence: CASGRDYSDWDEQYF. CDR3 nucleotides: TGTGCCAGCGGCCGGGACTACTCGGACTGGGACGAGCAGTACTTC.